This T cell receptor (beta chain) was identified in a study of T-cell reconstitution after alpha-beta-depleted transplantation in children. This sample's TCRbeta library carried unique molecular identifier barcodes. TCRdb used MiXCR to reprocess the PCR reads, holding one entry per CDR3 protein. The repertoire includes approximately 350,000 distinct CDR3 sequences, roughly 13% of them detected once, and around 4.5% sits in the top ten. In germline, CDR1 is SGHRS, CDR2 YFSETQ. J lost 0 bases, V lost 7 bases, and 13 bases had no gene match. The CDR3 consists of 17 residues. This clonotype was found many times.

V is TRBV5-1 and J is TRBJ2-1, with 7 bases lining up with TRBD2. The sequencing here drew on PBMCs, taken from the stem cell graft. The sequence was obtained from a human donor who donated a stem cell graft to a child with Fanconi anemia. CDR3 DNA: TGCGCCAGCTCCAAGCAAGGCGGGGGTAGCTCCTACAATGAGCAGTTCTTC. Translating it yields CASSKQGGGSSYNEQFF.